These 20 T cell receptor beta chains share one sample of origin, sequenced in a study of OX40 agonist ivuxolimab in advanced cancers. Data came from immunoSEQ multiplex PCR; TCRdb stores just in-frame clones and leaves some out. The table has tens of thousands of clones, roughly 92% seen once. This sample comprised CD4+ or CD8+ T cells sorted from blood, obtained in a trial of the OX40 agonist ivuxolimab. Receptors were obtained from an adult with an advanced solid tumor such as melanoma, head and neck, liver or kidney cancer.

The chain has TRBV5-1 and TRBJ2-1; 7 bases are a match to TRBD1. J lost 4 bases, V lost 8 bases, and 9 bases had no gene match. Germline CDR1 SGHRS, CDR2 YFSETQ. The CDR3 extends over 14 amino acids. DNA for the CDR3: TGCGCCAGTGCCACGGGACAGATATACAATGAGCAGTTCTTC. This gives the protein CASATGQIYNEQFF.

This clone appeared once. The V call is TRBV30, the J call TRBJ1-4; perhaps TRBD1 as D (5 bases). In germline, CDR1 is GTSNPN, CDR2 SVGIG (reference sequence). V gave up 1 base and J gave up 2 bases, with 17 bases separating them. The CDR3 contains 17 residues. This CDR3 is CAWSGPWGVVTNEKLFF. For the CDR3, the DNA is TGTGCCTGGAGTGGCCCATGGGGGGTTGTGACTAATGAAAAACTGTTTTTT.

The V gene is TRBV25-1, the J gene TRBJ1-2; D remains unclear. CDR1 is MGHDK and CDR2 is SYGVNS in the germline V gene. V was cut by 7 bases and J by 4 bases, with 16 bases left in between. The CDR3 has 14 residues. CDR3 region: CASNDAGNVYGYTF. The CDR3 DNA follows: TGTGCCAGCAATGACGCAGGAAACGTCTATGGCTACACCTTC.

The chain recombines TRBV10-2 with TRBJ2-2; weak D call: TRBD2 (6 bases). V gave up 3 bases and J gave up 8 bases, with 16 bases separating them. Germline CDR1 and CDR2: WSHSY and SAAADI. The CDR3 has 15 amino acids. CDR3 sequence: CASSDHGGVAGELFF. CDR3 DNA: TGCGCCAGCAGTGATCACGGGGGAGTAGCAGGGGAGCTGTTTTTT.

The J gene is TRBJ1-4, the V gene TRBV27; D call uncertain. The CDR3 runs 16 residues. V lost 5 bases and J 0 bases, leaving 13 bases between the germline ends. Germline CDR1 and CDR2: MNHEY and SMNVEV (reference sequence). The CDR3 is CASSPEIRPTNEKLFF. The CDR3 nucleotides read TGTGCCAGCAGTCCGGAGATCCGTCCAACTAATGAAAAACTGTTTTTT.

This clone was seen a handful of times. The rearrangement uses TRBV6-6 and TRBJ1-5; 9 bases agree with TRBD1. CDR1 and CDR2 from the germline V gene are MNHNY and SVGAGI (reference sequence). This CDR3 contains 16 residues. V dropped 8 bases and J dropped 4; count of bases not matched to a gene: 12. CDR3 sequence reads: CASAKPGQGNNQPQHF. For the CDR3, the DNA is TGTGCCAGCGCAAAACCGGGACAGGGTAATAATCAGCCCCAGCATTTT.

V and J are TRBV7-8 and TRBJ2-7; D gene unclear. CDR3 length equals 13 residues. Trimming took 0 bases from V and 3 from J, leaving 6 bases between them. Germline CDR1 is SGHVS and CDR2 is FQNEAQ. DNA of the CDR3: TGTGCCAGCAGCTTAGCACTCTACTACGAGCAGTACTTC. Amino acids: CASSLALYYEQYF.

This clone was observed a single time. The V and J genes are TRBV27 and TRBJ2-2; TRBD1 or TRBD2 may be the D gene (5 bases each). This CDR3 contains 14 residues. Germline lookup yields CDR1 MNHEY and CDR2 SMNVEV (reference sequence). The V and J ends lost 8 bases and 5 bases respectively, with 15 bases between them. The CDR3 nucleotides read TGTGCCAGCCTGCCGTGGGGCGGGACCGGGGAGCTGTTTTTT. Protein: CASLPWGGTGELFF.

The chain couples TRBV10-2 to TRBJ2-7; no firm D call. The CDR3 has 12 residues. The germline V gene has CDR1 WSHSY and CDR2 SAAADI. V was pared by 2 bases and J by 2 bases, with 4 bases between. This CDR3 is CASSETPYEQYF. As DNA, the CDR3 is TGCGCCAGCAGTGAGACCCCCTACGAGCAGTACTTC.

CDR3 sequence: CASSYQGTGNTIYF. CDR3 sequence (DNA): TGCGCCAGCAGCTACCAGGGGACTGGAAACACCATATATTTT. V and J are TRBV5-1 and TRBJ1-3, with D tentatively TRBD1 (6 bases). Germline CDR1 and CDR2: SGHRS and YFSETQ. The CDR3 has 14 residues. With 3 bases removed from V and 2 bases from J, the gap between germline ends came to 9 bases. The full variable domain, rest sourced from reference TRBV5-1 and TRBJ1-3, is KAGVTQTPRYLIKTRGQQVTLSCSPISGHRSVSWYQQTPGQGLQFLFEYFSETQRNKGNFPGRFSGRQFSNSRSEMNVSTLELGDSALYLCASSYQGTGNTIYFGEGSWLTVV.

This clone was seen a few times. The chain is built from TRBV5-5 and TRBJ1-2; maybe TRBD1 (6 bases). This CDR3 spans 14 amino acids. V was shortened by 0 bases and J by 8 bases, with 14 bases between the two germline ends. CDR1 SGHKS and CDR2 YYEKEE come from the germline V gene (reference sequence). CDR3 sequence (DNA): TGTGCCAGCAGCTTGGATTCAGGGGCGGAAGGCTACACCTTC. This codes for CASSLDSGAEGYTF.

This clone was found a few times. The gene calls are TRBV19 and TRBJ1-1, with 9 positions matching TRBD1. The CDR3 consists of 14 residues. The junction had 1 base not matched to a gene; V was cut back by 4 bases and J by 1 base. Per the germline V gene, CDR1 is LNHDA and CDR2 is SQIVND (reference sequence). The CDR3 DNA sequence: TGTGCCAGTAGTACGGGACAGGGGAACACTGAAGCTTTCTTT. Protein sequence: CASSTGQGNTEAFF.

CDR3 bases: TGTGCCAGCAGCGTAGGTCCGGGGATGAACACTGAAGCTTTCTTT. Its translation is CASSVGPGMNTEAFF. The rearrangement links TRBV9 to TRBJ1-1; D unclear. The CDR3 is 15 residues long. Germline CDR1 and CDR2: SGDLS and YYNGEE. Trimming removed 0 bases at V and 0 bases at J, with 9 bases between.

This chain joins TRBV5-4 and TRBJ2-5; 13 nucleotides line up with TRBD2. The CDR3 runs to 16 residues. Germline V gives CDR1 SGHNT, CDR2 YYREEE (reference sequence). The junction had 6 bases not matched to a gene; V was cut back by 3 bases and J by 4 bases. This CDR3 is CASSSPGLAGRETQYF. The CDR3 DNA is TGTGCCAGCAGCTCACCGGGACTAGCGGGAAGAGAGACCCAGTACTTC.

J is TRBJ1-4 and V is TRBV4-1; 7 positions agree with TRBD1. The germline V gene has CDR1 MGHRA and CDR2 YSYEKL. The V and J ends lost 4 bases and 5 bases, in that order; junction bases with no gene match: 7. The CDR3 extends over 15 amino acids. Here the CDR3 DNA reads TGCGCCAGCAGCCGGGATGGGACAGACAATGAAAAACTGTTTTTT. The encoded protein is CASSRDGTDNEKLFF.

The chain employs TRBV11-2 and TRBJ2-3, with TRBD2 matching over 8 bases. The CDR3 has 13 residues. Germline lookup yields CDR1 SGHAT and CDR2 FQNNGV. With 6 bases clipped from V and 10 bases from J, the junction kept 9 bases outside the gene matches. CDR3 protein: CASRSPNGGAQYF. In DNA form, the CDR3 reads TGTGCCAGCAGATCCCCGAACGGGGGGGCGCAGTATTTT.

V is TRBV9 and J is TRBJ2-2, with D possibly matching TRBD2 (5 bases). Germline-derived CDR1 and CDR2 are SGDLS and YYNGEE. This CDR3 contains 15 residues. Between the trimmed V and J ends, which lost 0 bases and 4 bases, there was a span of 10 bases. In DNA, the CDR3 is TGTGCCAGCAGCGTAGTCTCGGCGGGCACCGGGGAGCTGTTTTTT. This encodes CASSVVSAGTGELFF.

The CDR3 sequence is CASSLAAGTGGEKLFF. The DNA of the CDR3 is TGTGCCAGCAGTTTAGCCGCCGGGACAGGGGGCGAAAAACTGTTTTTT. The chain couples TRBV27 to TRBJ1-4, with 12 bases aligning to TRBD1. This CDR3 has 16 residues. Germline V gene lookup returns CDR1 MNHEY and CDR2 SMNVEV (reference sequence). After removal of 2 bases from V and 8 bases from J, the junction contained 6 bases not matched to a gene.

The rearrangement joins TRBV19 to TRBJ2-1; 9 bases align to TRBD2. This CDR3 is 18 amino acids long. Looked up from germline, CDR1 is LNHDA and CDR2 is SQIVND (reference sequence). Trimming removed 1 base from V and 2 bases from J; junction bases left unmatched: 9. The CDR3 is CASSIGAGGLPTYNEQFF. CDR3 nucleotide sequence: TGTGCCAGTAGTATAGGGGCGGGAGGGTTACCTACCTACAATGAGCAGTTCTTC.

V usage is TRBV7-8 and J usage is TRBJ2-2, with D perhaps assigned TRBD1 or TRBD2 (6 bases each). V gave up 1 base and J gave up 6 bases, with 15 bases separating them. CDR1 is SGHVS, CDR2 FQNEAQ, per germline. The CDR3 contains 16 residues. The CDR3 region is CASSLVSGALAGELFF. CDR3 in DNA: TGTGCCAGCAGCTTAGTCTCGGGGGCTCTGGCCGGGGAGCTGTTTTTT.